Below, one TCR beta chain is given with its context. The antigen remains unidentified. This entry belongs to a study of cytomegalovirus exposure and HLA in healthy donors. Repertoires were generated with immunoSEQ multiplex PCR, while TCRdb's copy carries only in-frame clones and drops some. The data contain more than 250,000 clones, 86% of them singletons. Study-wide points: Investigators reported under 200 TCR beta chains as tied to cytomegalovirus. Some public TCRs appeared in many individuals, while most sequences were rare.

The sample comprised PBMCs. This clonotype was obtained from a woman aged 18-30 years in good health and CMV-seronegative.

CDR3 coding DNA: TGCGCCAGCAGCTTGGGGGCTAGCGGAAACTACGAGCAGTACTTC. This translates into CASSLGASGNYEQYF. The chain has TRBV5-1 and TRBJ2-7, with 7 bases identical to TRBD2. V was clipped by 0 bases and J by 3 bases; unmatched bases: 6. The germline V gene encodes CDR1 SGHRS and CDR2 YFSETQ. CDR3 length: 15 residues.